This T cell receptor beta chain stems from a study of shared clonotypes between healthy human individuals. The assay was immunoSEQ multiplex PCR, and TCRdb's table has in-frame clones only and misses some. The sample has roughly 2,000,000 clones, roughly 93% seen once; the top ten hold 1.5% to 2%. After removal of 5 bases from V and 1 base from J, the junction contained 8 bases not matched to a gene. From germline, CDR1 is SEHNR and CDR2 FQNEAQ (reference sequence). This CDR3 is 16 amino acids long. Only CD45RO-negative cells positively selected for CCR7 counted as naive CD8 cells, so terminally differentiated effector memory CD45RA+ cells were excluded.

The gene calls are TRBV7-9 and TRBJ2-1; 7 nucleotides line up with TRBD1. Sequencing was done on a sample of naive CD8+ T cells from PBMCs. This TCR was sampled from a man younger than 30 in good health. Some clones in this sample may be carry-over from other donors' samples. The CDR3 region has the DNA TGTGCCAGCAGCAATAGACAGGGCTTATCCTACAATGAGCAGTTCTTC. This gives the protein CASSNRQGLSYNEQFF.